This TCR beta chain was obtained from a study of cytomegalovirus exposure and HLA in healthy donors. Study context: From donors who were HLA-typed, an early data release held approximately 84 million unique TCRs.

Study findings and constraints: An analysis done earlier found most TCR beta V segments productive about 87% or about 30% of the time. TCR beta sequences reportedly predicted most subjects' HLA-A and HLA-B alleles accurately. For TCR beta chains, V- and J-gene trimming was later linked to a missense DCLRE1C variant.

V lost 10 bases and J 1 base, leaving 19 bases between the germline ends. CDR1 LNHDA and CDR2 SQIVND come from the germline V gene (reference sequence). This CDR3 is 15 amino acids long. With 60 Vbeta and 13 Jbeta primers, the PCR was carried out. Some clones are missing from TCRdb's copy, which holds only in-frame ones; the method was immunoSEQ multiplex PCR. The data contain 150,000 to 200,000 clones, about 80% of them seen just once; the ten biggest clones take up 2.2%. In the case of this clone: The antigen is undetermined.

The sequence derives from a man aged 50 or older in good health and CMV-seropositive. The chain links TRBV19 to TRBJ1-1; D is unresolved. Sample: PBMCs. The CDR3 nucleotides read TGTGCCACGGAGAGGCCGACCGGAAAGAACACTGAAGCTTTCTTT. Residues: CATERPTGKNTEAFF.